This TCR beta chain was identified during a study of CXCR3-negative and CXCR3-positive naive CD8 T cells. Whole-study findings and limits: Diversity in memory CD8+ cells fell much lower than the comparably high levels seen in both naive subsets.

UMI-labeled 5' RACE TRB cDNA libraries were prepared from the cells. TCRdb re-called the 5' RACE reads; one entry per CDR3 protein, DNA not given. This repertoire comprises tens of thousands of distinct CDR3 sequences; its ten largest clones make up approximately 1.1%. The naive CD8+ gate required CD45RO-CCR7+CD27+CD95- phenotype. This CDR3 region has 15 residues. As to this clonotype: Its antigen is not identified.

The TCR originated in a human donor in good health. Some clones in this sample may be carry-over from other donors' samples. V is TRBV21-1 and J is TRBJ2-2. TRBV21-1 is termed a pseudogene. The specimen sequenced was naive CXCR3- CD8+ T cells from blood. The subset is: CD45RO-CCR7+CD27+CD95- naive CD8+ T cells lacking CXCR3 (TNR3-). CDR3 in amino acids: CASSKVSLNTGELFF.